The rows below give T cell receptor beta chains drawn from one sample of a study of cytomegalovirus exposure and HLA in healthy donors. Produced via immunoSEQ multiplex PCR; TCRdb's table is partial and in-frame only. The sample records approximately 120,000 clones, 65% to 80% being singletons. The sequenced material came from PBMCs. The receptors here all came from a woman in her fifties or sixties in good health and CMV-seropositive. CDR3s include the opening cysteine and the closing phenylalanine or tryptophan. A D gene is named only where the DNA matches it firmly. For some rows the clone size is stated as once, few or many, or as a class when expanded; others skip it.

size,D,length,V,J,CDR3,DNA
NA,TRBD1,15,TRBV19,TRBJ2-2,CASSIPGTVSGELFF,TGTGCCAGTAGTATACCCGGGACAGTTTCCGGGGAGCTGTTTTTT
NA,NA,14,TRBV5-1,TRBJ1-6,CASSHGDSRAPLHF,TGCGCCAGCAGCCATGGTGACAGCCGCGCACCCCTCCACTTT
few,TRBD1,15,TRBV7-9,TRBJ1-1,CASSPWGQENTEAFF,TGTGCCAGCAGCCCTTGGGGACAGGAGAACACTGAAGCTTTCTTT
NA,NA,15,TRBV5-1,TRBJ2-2,CASSARQVRPGELFF,TGCGCCAGCAGCGCAAGACAGGTTCGTCCCGGGGAGCTGTTTTTT
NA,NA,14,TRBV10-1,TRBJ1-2,CASSGAGAHHGYTF,TGCGCCAGCAGCGGAGCAGGGGCCCACCATGGCTACACCTTC
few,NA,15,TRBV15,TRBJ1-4,CATSRSRSDNEKLFF,TGTGCCACCAGCAGATCAAGGAGTGATAATGAAAAACTGTTTTTT
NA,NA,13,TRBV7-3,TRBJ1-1,CASSPRDGGQAFF,TGTGCCAGCAGCCCCCGGGACGGGGGGCAAGCTTTCTTT
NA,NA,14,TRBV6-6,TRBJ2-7,CASSSGRGAGEQYF,TGTGCCAGCAGTTCGGGACGGGGGGCGGGAGAGCAGTACTTC
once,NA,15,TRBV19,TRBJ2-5,CASSNGQYLQETQYF,TGTGCCAGTAGTAACGGACAGTACCTCCAAGAGACCCAGTACTTC
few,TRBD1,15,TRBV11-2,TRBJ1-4,CASSFLAGTGRKLFF,TGTGCCAGCAGCTTCTTGGCTGGGACAGGGAGAAAACTGTTTTTT
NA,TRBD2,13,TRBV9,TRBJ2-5,CASSVGLAGTQYF,TGTGCCAGCAGCGTAGGGCTAGCGGGGACCCAGTACTTC
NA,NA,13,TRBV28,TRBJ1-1,CASSTGQPHEAFF,TGTGCCAGCAGTACAGGACAGCCCCATGAAGCTTTCTTT
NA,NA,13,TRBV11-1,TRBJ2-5,CASSSNQGETQYF,TGTGCCAGCAGCTCAAATCAGGGGGAGACCCAGTACTTC
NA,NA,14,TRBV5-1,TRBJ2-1,CASRSGSVVNEQFF,TGCGCCAGCAGAAGCGGCAGCGTAGTCAATGAGCAGTTCTTC
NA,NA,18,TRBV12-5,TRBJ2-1,CASGLVNDRSSSYNEQFF,TGTGCTAGTGGTTTGGTCAATGACAGGTCGAGCTCCTACAATGAGCAGTTCTTC
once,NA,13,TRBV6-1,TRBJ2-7,CASSGDPPYEQYF,TGTGCCAGCAGTGGCGATCCACCCTACGAGCAGTACTTC
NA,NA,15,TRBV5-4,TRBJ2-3,CASSLEVGSGDTQYF,TGTGCCAGCAGCTTGGAAGTCGGTAGCGGCGATACGCAGTATTTT
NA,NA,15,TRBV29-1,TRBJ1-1,CSVERRVGRDTEAFF,TGCAGCGTTGAAAGGAGGGTGGGTCGCGACACTGAAGCTTTCTTT
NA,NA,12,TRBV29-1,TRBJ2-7,CSVERSGYEQYF,TGCAGCGTTGAAAGGTCGGGCTACGAGCAGTACTTC
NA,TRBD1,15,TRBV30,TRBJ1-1,CARSSGQGANTEAFF,TGTGCCCGGTCTTCCGGGCAGGGGGCGAATACTGAAGCTTTCTTT
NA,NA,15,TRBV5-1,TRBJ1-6,CASSRWAGRNSPLHF,TGCGCCAGCAGCCGGTGGGCAGGGAGGAATTCACCCCTCCACTTT
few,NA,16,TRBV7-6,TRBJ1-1,CASSPWSRETNTEAFF,TGTGCCAGCAGCCCATGGAGCCGGGAAACGAACACTGAAGCTTTCTTT
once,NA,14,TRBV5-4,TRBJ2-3,CASSGQGKTDTQYF,TGTGCCAGCAGCGGGCAGGGGAAGACAGATACGCAGTATTTT
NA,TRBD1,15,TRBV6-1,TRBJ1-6,CASRPGQAYNSPLHF,TGTGCCAGCAGACCGGGACAGGCCTATAATTCACCCCTCCACTTT
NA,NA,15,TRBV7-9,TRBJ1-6,CASSSGTLYNSPLHF,TGTGCCAGCAGCTCAGGGACTCTCTATAATTCACCCCTCCACTTT
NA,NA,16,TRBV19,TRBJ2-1,CASSIGRGAPRDEQFF,TGTGCCAGTAGTATCGGTCGGGGGGCCCCTCGGGATGAGCAGTTCTTC
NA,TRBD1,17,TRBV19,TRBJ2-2,CASSPRTGTAVTGELFF,TGTGCCAGTAGTCCCCGAACCGGGACAGCGGTCACCGGGGAGCTGTTTTTT
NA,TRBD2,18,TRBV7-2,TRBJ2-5,CASSSRRGDYWFQETQYF,TGTGCCAGCAGCTCCCGGCGGGGGGACTATTGGTTTCAAGAGACCCAGTACTTC
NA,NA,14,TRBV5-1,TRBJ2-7,CASSHPDRSYEQYF,TGCGCCAGCAGCCACCCCGACAGATCCTACGAGCAGTACTTC
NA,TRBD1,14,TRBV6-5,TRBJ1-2,CASSYSDRVYGYTF,TGTGCCAGCAGTTACTCTGACAGGGTCTATGGCTACACCTTC
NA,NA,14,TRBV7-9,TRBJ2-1,CASSLPGSYNEQFF,TGTGCCAGCAGCCTCCCAGGCTCCTACAATGAGCAGTTCTTC
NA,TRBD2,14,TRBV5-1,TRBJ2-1,CASSLVVAGPEQFF,TGCGCCAGCAGCTTGGTGGTAGCGGGGCCTGAGCAGTTCTTC
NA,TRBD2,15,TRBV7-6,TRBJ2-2,CASSFSGEVTGELFF,TGTGCCAGCAGCTTTAGCGGGGAAGTTACCGGGGAGCTGTTTTTT
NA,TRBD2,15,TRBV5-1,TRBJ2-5,CASSPLAGDGETQYF,TGCGCCAGCAGCCCATTAGCGGGAGACGGTGAGACCCAGTACTTC
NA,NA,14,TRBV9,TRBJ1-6,CASSVSQINSPLHF,TGTGCCAGCAGCGTATCGCAGATTAATTCACCCCTCCACTTT
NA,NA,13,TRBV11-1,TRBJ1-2,CASSGKTGYGYTF,TGTGCCAGCAGCGGTAAGACAGGCTATGGCTACACCTTC
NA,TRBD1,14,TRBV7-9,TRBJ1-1,CASSSGQGYTEAFF,TGTGCCAGCAGCTCGGGACAGGGCTACACTGAAGCTTTCTTT
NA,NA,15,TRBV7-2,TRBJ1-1,CASSSPLGRNTEAFF,TGTGCCAGCAGCTCGCCGTTAGGGAGGAACACTGAAGCTTTCTTT
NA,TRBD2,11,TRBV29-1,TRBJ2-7,CSTGTSGKQYF,TGCAGCACAGGGACTAGCGGTAAGCAGTACTTC
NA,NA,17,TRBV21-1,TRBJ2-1,CASSYRKFSGGANEQFF,TGTGCCAGCAGCTACAGGAAGTTTAGCGGGGGGGCGAATGAGCAGTTCTTC
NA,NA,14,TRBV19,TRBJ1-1,CASSIGAGNTEAFF,TGTGCCAGTAGTATCGGCGCAGGGAACACTGAAGCTTTCTTT
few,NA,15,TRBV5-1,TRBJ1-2,CASSTRAGNNYDYTF,TGCGCCAGCAGCACGCGGGCGGGGAATAACTATGACTACACCTTC
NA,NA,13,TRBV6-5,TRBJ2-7,CASSYSYSYEQYF,TGTGCCAGCAGTTACTCATACTCCTACGAGCAGTACTTC
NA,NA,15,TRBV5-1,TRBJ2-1,CASRSRPGAYNEQFF,TGCGCCAGCCGATCTCGACCCGGGGCCTACAATGAGCAGTTCTTC
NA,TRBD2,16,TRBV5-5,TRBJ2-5,CASSPAAGDAQETQYF,TGTGCCAGCAGCCCGGCAGCGGGGGACGCGCAAGAGACCCAGTACTTC
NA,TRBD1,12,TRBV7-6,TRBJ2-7,CASSPTGYEQYF,TGTGCCAGCAGTCCGACAGGGTACGAGCAGTACTTC